This TCR beta chain is from a study of neurological immune-mediated disorders. The CDR3 is 16 amino acids. From germline, CDR1 is SGHTA and CDR2 FQGNSA. With V trimmed by 3 bases and J by 3 bases, 11 bases remained unmatched. From the 5' RACE reads, TCRdb called clonotypes with MiXCR, one entry per CDR3 protein. The profile shows some 46,000 distinct CDR3 sequences, 3.5% to 5% of them singletons. The sequencing sample was made of PBMCs. The origin of this receptor is a woman aged 55-75 years with multiple sclerosis. The chain links TRBV7-2 to TRBJ2-7; 7 bases map to TRBD2. The CDR3 spells CASSFQSGALLYEQYV. Here the CDR3 DNA reads TGTGCCAGCAGCTTCCAAAGCGGGGCCCTACTCTACGAGCAGTACGTC.